This TCR beta chain was obtained from a study of T cell repertoires in cytomegalovirus infection. Overall study: It was recently identified HLA-C-restricted and well-studied HLA-B-restricted CMV epitopes that the study used. Based on public TCR beta signatures, there were indications of CMV infection and of a matching HLA type.

Germline CDR1 and CDR2: LNHNV and YYDKDF (reference sequence). Trimming cost V 1 base and J 6 bases, with 13 bases left between them. The CDR3 loop spans 15 amino acids. Study-wide findings and caveats: Clonotype analysis showed dominance of the ex vivo response by HLA-C-restricted CMV-specific TCR beta clonotypes.

A remark on this clonotype: Antigen specificity is unknown.

TCRdb processed the reads anew with MiXCR; each CDR3 protein has one entry. The sample carries about 920,000 distinct CDR3 sequences, roughly a third recorded once. The clonotype was recovered from a human donor in good health (CMV status not recorded). Some clones in this sample may be carry-over from other donors' samples. The V call is TRBV15, the J call TRBJ1-5; the D gene is possibly TRBD1 (5 bases). Sample: cultured CD8+ T cells from PBMCs, taken from culture after CMV antigen stimulation. In nucleotides, the CDR3 is TGTGCCACCAGCAGAGTGACGGGGGTTCCTCAGCCCCAGCATTTT. Encoded protein: CATSRVTGVPQPQHF.